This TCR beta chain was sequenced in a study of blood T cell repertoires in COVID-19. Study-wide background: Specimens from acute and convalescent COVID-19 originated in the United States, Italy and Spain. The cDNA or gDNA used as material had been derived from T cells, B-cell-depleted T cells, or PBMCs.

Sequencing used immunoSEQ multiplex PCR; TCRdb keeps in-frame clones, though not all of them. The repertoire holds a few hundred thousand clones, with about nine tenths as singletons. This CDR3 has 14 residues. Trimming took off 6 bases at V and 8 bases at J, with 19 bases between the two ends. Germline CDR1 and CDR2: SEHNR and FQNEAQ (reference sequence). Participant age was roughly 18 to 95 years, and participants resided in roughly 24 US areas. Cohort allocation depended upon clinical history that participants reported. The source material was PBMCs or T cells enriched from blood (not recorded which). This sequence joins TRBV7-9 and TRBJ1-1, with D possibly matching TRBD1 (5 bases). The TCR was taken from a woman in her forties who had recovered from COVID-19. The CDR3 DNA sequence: TGTGCCAGCAGTAACGGGGGGGTGGCTTTAGAAGCTTTCTTT. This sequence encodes CASSNGGVALEAFF.